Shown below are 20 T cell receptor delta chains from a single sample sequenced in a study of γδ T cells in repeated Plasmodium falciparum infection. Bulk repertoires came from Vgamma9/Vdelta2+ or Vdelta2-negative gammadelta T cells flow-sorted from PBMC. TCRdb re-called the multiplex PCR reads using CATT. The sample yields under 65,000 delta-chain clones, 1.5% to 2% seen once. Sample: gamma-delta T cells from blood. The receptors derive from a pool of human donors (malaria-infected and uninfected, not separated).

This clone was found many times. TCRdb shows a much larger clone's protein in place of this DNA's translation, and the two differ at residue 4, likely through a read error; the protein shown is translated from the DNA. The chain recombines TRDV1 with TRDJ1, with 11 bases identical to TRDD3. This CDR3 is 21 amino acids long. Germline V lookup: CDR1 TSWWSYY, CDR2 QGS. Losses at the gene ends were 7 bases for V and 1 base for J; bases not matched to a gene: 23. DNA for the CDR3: TGTGCTCTTGAGCTAACCTTCCTACCCGTACTGGGGGATAATCCCACCGATAAACTCATCTTT. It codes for CALELTFLPVLGDNPTDKLIF.

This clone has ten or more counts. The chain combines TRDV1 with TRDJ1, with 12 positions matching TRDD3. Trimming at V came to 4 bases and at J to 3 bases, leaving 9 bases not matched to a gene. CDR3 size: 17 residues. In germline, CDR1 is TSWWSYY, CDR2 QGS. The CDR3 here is CALGAPGTGGYPDKLIF. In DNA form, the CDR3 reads TGTGCTCTTGGGGCTCCCGGTACTGGGGGATACCCCGATAAACTCATCTTT.

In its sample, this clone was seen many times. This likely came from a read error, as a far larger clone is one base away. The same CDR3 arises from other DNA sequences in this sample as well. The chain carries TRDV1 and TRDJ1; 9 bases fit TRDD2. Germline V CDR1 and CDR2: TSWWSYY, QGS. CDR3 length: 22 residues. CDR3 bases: TGTGCCCTTGGGGAACTGCATACCACCCGCCTTCCTACTTTCAGTTTTACCGATAAACTCATCTTT. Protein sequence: CALGELHTTRLPTFSFTDKLIF.

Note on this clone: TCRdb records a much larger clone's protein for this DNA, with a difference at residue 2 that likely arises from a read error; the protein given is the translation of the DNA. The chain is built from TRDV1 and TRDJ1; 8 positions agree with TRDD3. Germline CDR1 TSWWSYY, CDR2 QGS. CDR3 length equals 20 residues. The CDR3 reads CSLGELLWGTSLKYTDKLIF. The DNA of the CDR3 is TGTTCTCTTGGGGAGTTACTCTGGGGGACGAGTTTAAAGTACACCGATAAACTCATCTTT.

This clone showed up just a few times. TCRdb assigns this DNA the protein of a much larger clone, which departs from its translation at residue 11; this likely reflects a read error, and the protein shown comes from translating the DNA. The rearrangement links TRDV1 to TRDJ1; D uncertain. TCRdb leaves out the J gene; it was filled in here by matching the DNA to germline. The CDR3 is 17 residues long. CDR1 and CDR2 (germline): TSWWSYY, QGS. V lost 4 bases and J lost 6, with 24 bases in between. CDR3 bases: TGTGCTCTTGGGGTGTCCGATGTTTCTGGTTTGAGGTATAAACTCATCTTT. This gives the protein CALGVSDVSGLRYKLIF.

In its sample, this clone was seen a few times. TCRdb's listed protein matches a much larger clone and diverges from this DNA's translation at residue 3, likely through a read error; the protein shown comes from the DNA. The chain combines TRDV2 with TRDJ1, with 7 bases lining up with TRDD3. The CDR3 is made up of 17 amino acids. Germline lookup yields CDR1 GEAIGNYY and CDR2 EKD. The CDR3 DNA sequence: TGTGCCAGTGACAACCGCCTACTGGGGTTTAACACCGATAAACTCATCTTT. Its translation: CASDNRLLGFNTDKLIF.

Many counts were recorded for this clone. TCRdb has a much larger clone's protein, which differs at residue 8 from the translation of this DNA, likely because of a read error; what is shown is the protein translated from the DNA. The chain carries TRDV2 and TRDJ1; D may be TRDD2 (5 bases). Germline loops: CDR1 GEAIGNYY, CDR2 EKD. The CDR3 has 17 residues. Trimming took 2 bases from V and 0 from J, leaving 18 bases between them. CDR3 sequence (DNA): TGTGCCTGTGACAACCGCCTACCGGGGTTTAACACCGATAAACTCATCTTT. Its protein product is CACDNRLPGFNTDKLIF.

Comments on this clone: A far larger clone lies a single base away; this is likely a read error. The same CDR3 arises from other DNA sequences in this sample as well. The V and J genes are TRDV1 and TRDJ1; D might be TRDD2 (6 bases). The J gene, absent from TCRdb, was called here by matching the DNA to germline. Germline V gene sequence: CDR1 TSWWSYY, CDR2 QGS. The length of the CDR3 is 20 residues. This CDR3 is CALVEPPPFLFGHSPDKLIF. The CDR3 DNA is TGTGCTCTTGTGGAACCCCCCCCTTTCCTATTCGGTCATTCCCCTGACAAACTCATCTTT.

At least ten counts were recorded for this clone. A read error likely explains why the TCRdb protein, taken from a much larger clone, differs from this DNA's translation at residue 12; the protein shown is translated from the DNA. For the CDR3, the DNA is TGTGCCTGTGACAAGAGGAGCTGGGGGTTCCTTAGGACCTGGGACACCCGACAGATGTTTTTC. The encoded protein is CACDKRSWGFLRTWDTRQMFF. The chain is built from TRDV2 and TRDJ3; 7 bases are a match to TRDD3. CDR3 size: 21 residues. Germline V gene lookup returns CDR1 GEAIGNYY and CDR2 EKD. Unmatched junction bases numbered 17, after V lost 2 bases and J lost 2 bases.

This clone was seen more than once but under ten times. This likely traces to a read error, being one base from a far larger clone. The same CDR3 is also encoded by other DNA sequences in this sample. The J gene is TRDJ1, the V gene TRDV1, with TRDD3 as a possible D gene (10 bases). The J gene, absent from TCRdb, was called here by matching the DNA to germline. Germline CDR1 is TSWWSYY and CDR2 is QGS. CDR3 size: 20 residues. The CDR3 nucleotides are TGTGCCCTTGGGGAAACCCTTCCTACAAGTACTGGGGGATACACCGATAAACTCATCTTT. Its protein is CALGETLPTSTGGYTDKLIF.

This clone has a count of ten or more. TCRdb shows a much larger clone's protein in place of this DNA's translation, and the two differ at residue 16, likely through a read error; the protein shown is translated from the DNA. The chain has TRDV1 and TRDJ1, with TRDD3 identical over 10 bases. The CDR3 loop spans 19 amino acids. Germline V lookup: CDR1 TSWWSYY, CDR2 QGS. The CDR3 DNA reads TGTGCTCTTGGGGGGGCTACGACTGGGGGATCATTCTACACCGATAGACTCATCTTT. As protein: CALGGATTGGSFYTDRLIF.

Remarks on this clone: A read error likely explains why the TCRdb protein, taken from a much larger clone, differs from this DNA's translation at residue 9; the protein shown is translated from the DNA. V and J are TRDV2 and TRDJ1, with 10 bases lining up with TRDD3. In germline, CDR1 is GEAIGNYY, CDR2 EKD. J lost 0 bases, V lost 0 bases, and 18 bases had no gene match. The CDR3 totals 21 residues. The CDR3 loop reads CACDTAEKGGDTRLYTDKLIF. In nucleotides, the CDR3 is TGTGCCTGTGACACCGCGGAGAAGGGGGGGGATACGCGTCTGTACACCGATAAACTCATCTTT.

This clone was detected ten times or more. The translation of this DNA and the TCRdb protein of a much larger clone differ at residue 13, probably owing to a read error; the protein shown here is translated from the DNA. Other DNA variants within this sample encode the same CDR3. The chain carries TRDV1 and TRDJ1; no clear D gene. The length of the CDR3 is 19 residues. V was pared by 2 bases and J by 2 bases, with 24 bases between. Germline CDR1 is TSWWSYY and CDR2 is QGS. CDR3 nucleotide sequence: TGTGCTCTTGGGGAAGGGGTCCCACGCGGTGTTGTATGGACCGATAAACTCATCTTT. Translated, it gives CALGEGVPRGVVWTDKLIF.

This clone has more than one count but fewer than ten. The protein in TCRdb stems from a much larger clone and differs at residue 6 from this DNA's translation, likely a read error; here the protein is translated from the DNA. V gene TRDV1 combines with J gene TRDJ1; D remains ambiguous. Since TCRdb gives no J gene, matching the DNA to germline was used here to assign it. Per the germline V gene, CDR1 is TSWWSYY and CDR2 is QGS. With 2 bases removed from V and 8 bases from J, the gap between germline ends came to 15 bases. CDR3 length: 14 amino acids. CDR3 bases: TGTGCTCTTGGGGAATCTCCCGTCTCGGAGAAACTCATCTTT. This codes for CALGESPVSEKLIF.

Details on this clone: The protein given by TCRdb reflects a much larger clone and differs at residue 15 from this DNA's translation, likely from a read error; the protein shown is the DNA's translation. CDR3 protein: CALGEVPVLGDTPDRLIF. CDR3 coding DNA: TGTGCTCTTGGGGAAGTACCCGTACTGGGGGATACGCCCGATAGACTCATCTTT. The chain uses TRDV1 and TRDJ1; 13 bases are shared with TRDD3. The germline gives CDR1 TSWWSYY, CDR2 QGS. CDR3 length equals 18 residues.

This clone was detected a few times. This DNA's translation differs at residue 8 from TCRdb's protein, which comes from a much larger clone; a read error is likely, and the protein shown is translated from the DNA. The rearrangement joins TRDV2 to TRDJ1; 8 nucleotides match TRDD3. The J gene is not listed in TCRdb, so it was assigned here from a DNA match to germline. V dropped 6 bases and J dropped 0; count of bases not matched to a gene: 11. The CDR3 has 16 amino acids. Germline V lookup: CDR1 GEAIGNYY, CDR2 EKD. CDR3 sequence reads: CACLYWGVPNTDKLIF. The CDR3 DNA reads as TGTGCCTGTTTGTACTGGGGGGTCCCAAACACCGATAAACTCATCTTT.

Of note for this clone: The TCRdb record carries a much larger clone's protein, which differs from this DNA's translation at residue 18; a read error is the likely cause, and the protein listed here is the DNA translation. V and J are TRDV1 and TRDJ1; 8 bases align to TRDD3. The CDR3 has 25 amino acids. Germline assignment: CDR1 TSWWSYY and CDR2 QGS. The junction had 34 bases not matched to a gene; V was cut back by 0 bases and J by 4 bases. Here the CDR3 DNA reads TGTGCTCTTGGGGAACTAGGGAAAGGGAGTGGCCTACTGTTACTGGGGATACCCCCGATCGATAAACTCATCTTT. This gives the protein CALGELGKGSGLLLLGIPPIDKLIF.

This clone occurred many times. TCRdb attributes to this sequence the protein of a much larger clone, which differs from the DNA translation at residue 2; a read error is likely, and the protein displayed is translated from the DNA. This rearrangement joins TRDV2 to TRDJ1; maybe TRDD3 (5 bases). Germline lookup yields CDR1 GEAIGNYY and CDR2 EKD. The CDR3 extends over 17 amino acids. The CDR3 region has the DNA TGTTCCTGTGACCGGGTTCCCGGGGTGGGGTCCCCCGATAAACTCATCTTT. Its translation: CSCDRVPGVGSPDKLIF.

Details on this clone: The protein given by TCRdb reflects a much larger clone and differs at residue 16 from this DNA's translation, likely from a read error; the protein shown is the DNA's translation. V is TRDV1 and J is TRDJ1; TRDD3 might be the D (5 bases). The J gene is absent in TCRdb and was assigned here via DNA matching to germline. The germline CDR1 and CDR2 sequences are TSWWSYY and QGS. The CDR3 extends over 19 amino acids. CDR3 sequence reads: CALGERSLATGTHTDRLIF. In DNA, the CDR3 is TGTGCTCTTGGGGAACGGTCCCTGGCGACGGGGACCCACACCGATAGACTCATCTTT.

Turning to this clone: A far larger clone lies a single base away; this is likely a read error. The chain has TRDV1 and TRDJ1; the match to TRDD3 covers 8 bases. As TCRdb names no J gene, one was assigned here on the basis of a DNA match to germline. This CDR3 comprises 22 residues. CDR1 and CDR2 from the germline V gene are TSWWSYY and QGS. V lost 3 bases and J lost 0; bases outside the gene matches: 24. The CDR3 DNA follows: TGTGCTCTTGGGGAGCCGAGACCTACCCAGGGGATACCGCTCAAGTACACCGATAAACTCATCTTT. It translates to CALGEPRPTQGIPLKYTDKLIF.